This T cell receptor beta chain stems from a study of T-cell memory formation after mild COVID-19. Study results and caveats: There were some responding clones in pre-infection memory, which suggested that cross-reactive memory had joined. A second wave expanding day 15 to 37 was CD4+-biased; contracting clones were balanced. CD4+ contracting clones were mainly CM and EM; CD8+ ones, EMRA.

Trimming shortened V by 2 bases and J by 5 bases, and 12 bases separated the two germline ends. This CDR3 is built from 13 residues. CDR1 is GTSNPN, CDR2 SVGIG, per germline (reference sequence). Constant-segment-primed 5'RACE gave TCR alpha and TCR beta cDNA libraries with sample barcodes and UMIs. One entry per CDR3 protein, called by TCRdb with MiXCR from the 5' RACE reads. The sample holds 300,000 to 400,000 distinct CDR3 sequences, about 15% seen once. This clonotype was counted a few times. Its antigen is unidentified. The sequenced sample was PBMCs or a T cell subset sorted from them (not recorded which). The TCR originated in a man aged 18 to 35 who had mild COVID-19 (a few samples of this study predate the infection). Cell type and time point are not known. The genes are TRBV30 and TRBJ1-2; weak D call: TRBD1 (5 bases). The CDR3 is CAWSLGTPYGYTF. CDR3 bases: TGTGCCTGGAGTCTGGGGACCCCATATGGCTACACCTTC.